The clone carrying this T cell receptor (beta chain) was recorded only once. What it binds is not known. The CDR3 consists of 15 residues. With V trimmed by 5 bases and J by 5 bases, 10 bases remained unmatched. The germline V gene has CDR1 MDHEN and CDR2 SYDVKM. RNA transcripts were the template for amplifying TCR beta CDR3 regions. An initial round of RT-PCR targeting the TCR CDR3 relied on the HTBI primer set. TCRdb passed the multiplex PCR reads through MiXCR, listing each CDR3 protein once. The table has under 550,000 distinct CDR3 sequences, roughly 15% seen once. This sample stems from a study of T cells in Graves' hyperthyroidism and ophthalmopathy. Study observations and caveats: A 13 V-J model separated ophthalmopathy from stable hyperthyroidism. Most thyroid clonotypes with frequency above 0.001 were detected in blood.

This chain links TRBV28 with TRBJ1-2; 8 bases are shared with TRBD1. Sequencing was performed on blood. The sequence was obtained from a woman aged 18-35 years with Graves' hyperthyroidism. CDR3 sequence: CASSRGGQVGYGYTF. The CDR3 DNA is TGTGCCAGCAGTCGCGGGGGACAGGTTGGATATGGCTACACCTTC.